Presented here are 6 T cell receptor beta chains from one specimen sequenced in a study. Measured with immunoSEQ multiplex PCR; TCRdb has only the in-frame clones, and not every one. The table lists 60,000 to 85,000 clones, approximately 92% of them singletons. Material for sequencing was PBMCs. The receptors shown here come from a man aged 40-49 years with rheumatoid arthritis.

V gene TRBV28 combines with J gene TRBJ1-1, with TRBD1 matching over 7 bases. The CDR3 spans 17 residues. The V gene's germline CDR1 is MDHEN and CDR2 SYDVKM. Germline trimming cut 4 bases from V and 6 bases from J; bases unmatched to any gene: 17. The CDR3 nucleotides are TGTGCCAGCAGTTCCCTCCCAACAGGGGCGGGAGGGGCTGAAGCTTTCTTT. Amino acid sequence: CASSSLPTGAGGAEAFF. Looking up the rest from reference TRBV28 and TRBJ1-1 gives the full variable domain: DVKVTQSSRYLVKRTGEKVFLECVQDMDHENMFWYRQDPGLGLRLIYFSYDVKMKEKGDIPEGYSVSREKKERFSLILESASTNQTSMYLCASSSLPTGAGGAEAFFGQGTRLTVV.

The V and J genes are TRBV30 and TRBJ2-7, with TRBD1 matching 7 bases. The ends lost 1 base at V and 5 bases at J; junction bases unmatched: 14. The length of the CDR3 is 16 residues. Looked up from germline, CDR1 is GTSNPN and CDR2 is SVGIG (reference sequence). In DNA form, the CDR3 reads TGTGCCTGGAGTGCCCCAGGTGTAGGGGGCTTCAACGAGCAGTACTTC. Residues: CAWSAPGVGGFNEQYF.

This rearrangement joins TRBV15 to TRBJ1-2; D possibly corresponds to TRBD1 (5 bases). The germline V gene encodes CDR1 LNHNV and CDR2 YYDKDF (reference sequence). V was clipped by 5 bases and J by 1 base, with 14 bases between them. CDR3 length equals 15 residues. CDR3 loop: CATSPTQGSNYGYTF. The CDR3 nucleotides are TGTGCCACCAGCCCAACTCAGGGCAGTAACTATGGCTACACCTTC.

The V gene is TRBV12-3 or TRBV12-4, the J gene TRBJ1-2, with D unresolved. The CDR3 extends over 13 amino acids. Trimming removed 1 base at V and 5 bases at J, with 8 bases between. The CDR3 coding sequence is TGTGCCAGCAGTTTAGGACCGGGGTATGGCTACACCTTC. It encodes CASSLGPGYGYTF.

The rearrangement joins TRBV7-2 to TRBJ1-1; 7 bases match TRBD1. Losses at the gene ends were 5 bases for V and 0 bases for J; bases not matched to a gene: 3. Per germline, CDR1 SGHTA and CDR2 FQGNSA. The CDR3 has 14 amino acids. CDR3 in DNA: TGTGCCAGCAGCCCGGGACAGATGAACACTGAAGCTTTCTTT. Translation gives CASSPGQMNTEAFF. Full variable domain (rest looked up from reference TRBV7-2 and TRBJ1-1): GAGVSQSPSNKVTEKGKDVELRCDPISGHTALYWYRQSLGQGLEFLIYFQGNSAPDKSGLPSDRFSAERTGGSVSTLTIQRTQQEDSAVYLCASSPGQMNTEAFFGQGTRLTVV.

A note on this clone: This sample also contains other DNA sequences that code for the same CDR3. The CDR3 coding sequence is TGTGCCAGCAGCTTAGGTGGCTTCTCTGGAAACACCATATATTTT. It specifies CASSLGGFSGNTIYF. The genes are TRBV5-5 and TRBJ1-3; D gene unclear. The CDR3 totals 15 residues. The ends were cut back, 2 bases at V and 0 bases at J, with 9 bases in the middle. Germline values: CDR1 SGHKS, CDR2 YYEKEE (reference sequence).